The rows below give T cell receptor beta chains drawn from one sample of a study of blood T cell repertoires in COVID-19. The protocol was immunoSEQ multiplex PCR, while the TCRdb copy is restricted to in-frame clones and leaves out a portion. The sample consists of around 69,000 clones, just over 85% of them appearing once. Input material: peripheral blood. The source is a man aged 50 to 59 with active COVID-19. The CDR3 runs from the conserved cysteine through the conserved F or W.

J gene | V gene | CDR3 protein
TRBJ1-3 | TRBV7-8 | CASSPSTGQRNTIYF
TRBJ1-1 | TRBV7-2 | CASSSPLTGKAFF
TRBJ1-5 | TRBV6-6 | CASSPSEGDTNQPQHF
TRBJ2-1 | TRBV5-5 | CASSIRDSSYNEQFF
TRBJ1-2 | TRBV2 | CASTPPRDRVHGYTF
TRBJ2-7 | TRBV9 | CASSAGTGVPYEQYF
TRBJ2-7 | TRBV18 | CASSPDGTGNREQYF
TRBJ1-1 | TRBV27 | CASSLSRRTEAFF
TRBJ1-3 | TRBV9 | CASSVASDISGNTIYF
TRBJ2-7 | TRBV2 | CASRWESLYEQYF
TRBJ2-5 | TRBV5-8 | CASPGGRTGRARETQYF
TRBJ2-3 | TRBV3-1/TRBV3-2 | CASSQGRVPDTQYF
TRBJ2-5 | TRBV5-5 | CASSPYTTGQETQYF
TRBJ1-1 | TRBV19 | CASSPSRDTEAFF
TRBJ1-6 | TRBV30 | CACQGGQVARSPLHF
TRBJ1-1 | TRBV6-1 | CASSDRTGRNTEAFF
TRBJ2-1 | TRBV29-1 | CSVKTRLAYENEQFF
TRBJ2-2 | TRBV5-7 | CASIVTQGRGGTGELFF
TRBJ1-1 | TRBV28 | CASGGATGGTEAFF
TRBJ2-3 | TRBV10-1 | CASSDGEGRGDTQYF
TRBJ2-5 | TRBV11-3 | CASSLTSIETQYF
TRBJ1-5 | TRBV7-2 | CASSPPDRVGSQPQHF
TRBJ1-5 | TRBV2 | CASSSWTYQPQHF
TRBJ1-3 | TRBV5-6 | CASSFGGRSSGNTIYF
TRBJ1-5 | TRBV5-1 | CASSSGGNEPQHF
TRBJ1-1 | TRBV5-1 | CASSTGTGRNTEAFF
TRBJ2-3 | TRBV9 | CASSRRGDTDTQYF
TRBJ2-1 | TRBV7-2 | CASSLGQGGTSGQFF
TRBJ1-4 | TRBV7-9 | CASRRTEGTNEKLFF
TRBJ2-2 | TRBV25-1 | CATRSVNTGELFF
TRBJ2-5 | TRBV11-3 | CASSRGGAEETQYF
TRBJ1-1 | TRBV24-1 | CATSGPGTEAFF
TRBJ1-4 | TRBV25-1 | CASSRAGTNEKLFF
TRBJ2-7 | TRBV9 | CASSPTGEIYEQYF
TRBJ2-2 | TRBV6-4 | CASSQDITGELFF
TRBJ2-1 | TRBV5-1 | CASSLTSESYNEQFF
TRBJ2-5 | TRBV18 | CASSPAGGSTQYF
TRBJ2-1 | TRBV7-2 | CASSLGPSGYNEQFF
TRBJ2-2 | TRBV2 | CASSEAGTGGRIGELFF
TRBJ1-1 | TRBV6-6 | CASSTRGGTEAFF
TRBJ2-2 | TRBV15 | CATSRQATNTGELFF
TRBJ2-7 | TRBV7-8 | CASSSYLASHEQYF
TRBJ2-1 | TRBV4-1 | CASSRPAVGQNEQFF
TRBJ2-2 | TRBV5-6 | CASTRNPGVLAGELFF
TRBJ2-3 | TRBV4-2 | CASSQGSGGGTDTQYF
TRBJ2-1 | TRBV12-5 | CASGLGTGIYNEQFF
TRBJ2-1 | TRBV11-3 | CASSSAVLAADNEQFF